These T cell receptor beta chains were read from a single sample in a study of CD8 T cells in Susac syndrome. TCRdb analysed the immunoSEQ multiplex PCR reads with MiXCR anew, one entry per CDR3 protein. The sample includes over 120,000 distinct CDR3 sequences, approximately 94% seen only once; the top ten take approximately 0.09%. Sample: CD4+ T cells from PBMCs. These receptors were obtained from a human donor in good health. CDR3s include the opening cysteine and the closing phenylalanine or tryptophan. Each record gives: D gene, J gene, V gene, CDR3 DNA, CDR3 protein. D genes are given only for firm matches.

d_call: TRBD1
j_call: TRBJ2-5
v_call: TRBV5-4
cdr3_nt: TGTGCCAGCAGCTTCCGGACAGGGGGCTTGGAGACCCAGTACTTC
cdr3_aa: CASSFRTGGLETQYF

d_call: -
j_call: TRBJ2-7
v_call: TRBV14
cdr3_nt: TGTGCCAGCAGTTTCAAGTGGGTCGGCCCTTCCTCCTACGAGCAGTACTTC
cdr3_aa: CASSFKWVGPSSYEQYF

d_call: -
j_call: TRBJ1-2
v_call: TRBV30
cdr3_nt: TGTGCCTGGAGTGGGACCCTCTATGGCTACACCTTC
cdr3_aa: CAWSGTLYGYTF

d_call: TRBD2
j_call: TRBJ2-7
v_call: TRBV12-3/TRBV12-4
cdr3_nt: TGTGCCAGCAGTCGCGGGGGGCCCTACGAGCAGTACTTC
cdr3_aa: CASSRGGPYEQYF

d_call: TRBD2
j_call: TRBJ2-7
v_call: TRBV7-2
cdr3_nt: TGTGCCAGCAGCTTAGTGTCGGGACTAGCCTACGAGCAGTACTTC
cdr3_aa: CASSLVSGLAYEQYF

d_call: -
j_call: TRBJ2-5
v_call: TRBV27
cdr3_nt: TGTGCCAGCAGTTCTCGGACCCAGGAGACCCAGTACTTC
cdr3_aa: CASSSRTQETQYF

d_call: -
j_call: TRBJ2-4
v_call: TRBV2
cdr3_nt: TGTGCCAGCAGTGGGGTGTCAGTATCGGGAAACATTCAGTACTTC
cdr3_aa: CASSGVSVSGNIQYF

d_call: TRBD2
j_call: TRBJ2-1
v_call: TRBV9
cdr3_nt: TGTGCCAGCAGCACCGGGACTAGCGGGAGGAGCTCCTACAATGAGCAGTTCTTC
cdr3_aa: CASSTGTSGRSSYNEQFF

d_call: -
j_call: TRBJ2-7
v_call: TRBV7-3
cdr3_nt: TGTGCCAGCAGCCATTCCGGTACTAGCGAGCAGTACTTC
cdr3_aa: CASSHSGTSEQYF

d_call: -
j_call: TRBJ2-2
v_call: TRBV18
cdr3_nt: TGTGCCAGCTCACCATTGCCGACAGGCCAGAAGAACACCGGGGAGCTGTTTTTT
cdr3_aa: CASSPLPTGQKNTGELFF

d_call: -
j_call: TRBJ2-5
v_call: TRBV7-9
cdr3_nt: TGTGCCAGCAGGCCAAGCACCGGGACACCGGATCGGGAGACCCAGTACTTC
cdr3_aa: CASRPSTGTPDRETQYF

d_call: TRBD1
j_call: TRBJ2-6
v_call: TRBV19
cdr3_nt: TGTGCCAGTAGTATCCGGACAGGGAGGTCTGGGGCCAACGTCCTGACTTTC
cdr3_aa: CASSIRTGRSGANVLTF

d_call: -
j_call: TRBJ2-7
v_call: TRBV28
cdr3_nt: TGTGCCAGCAGTGTAGTTAAAATCTACGAGCAGTACTTC
cdr3_aa: CASSVVKIYEQYF

d_call: TRBD2
j_call: TRBJ2-3
v_call: TRBV28
cdr3_nt: TGTGCCAGCAGTTTGGAAACTAGCGGGAGAGGAAATACGCAGTATTTT
cdr3_aa: CASSLETSGRGNTQYF

d_call: TRBD2
j_call: TRBJ2-5
v_call: TRBV29-1
cdr3_nt: TGCAGCCTCCGGCACACGGGAGGTGGGGAGACCCAGTACTTC
cdr3_aa: CSLRHTGGGETQYF

d_call: -
j_call: TRBJ2-1
v_call: TRBV6-5
cdr3_nt: TGTGCCAGCCGAAGACCACCGGGGAATGAGCAGTTCTTC
cdr3_aa: CASRRPPGNEQFF